A few counts support the clone carrying this T cell receptor (beta chain). Its antigen is currently unknown. The data originate from a study of type 1 regulatory T cells. TCRdb reanalysed the reads using MiXCR and keeps one entry per CDR3 protein. The profile shows approximately 45,000 distinct CDR3 sequences, about 12% of them singletons. Per germline, CDR1 SGHRS and CDR2 YFSETQ. V was pared by 0 bases and J by 2 bases, with 4 bases of the junction left unmatched. This CDR3 region has 15 residues. This clonotype was obtained from a human donor in good health. Sequencing used cultured non-Tr1 T cells, either the whole culture or a sorted T cell fraction (not recorded which). This chain uses TRBV5-1 with TRBJ1-2; 7 bases agree with TRBD1. The CDR3 reads CASSLALTGNYGYTF. In DNA form, the CDR3 reads TGCGCCAGCAGCTTGGCCCTGACAGGGAACTATGGCTACACCTTC.